The TCR beta chain under discussion was sequenced for a study of Graves' ophthalmopathy and Graves' hyperthyroidism. Study results and limitations: The model's prediction of ophthalmopathy progression had roughly 70% sensitivity and around 77% specificity. Discriminating ophthalmopathy from stable hyperthyroidism, a 13-signature model attained a sensitivity of about 89% and a specificity of about 81%.

This clonotype was counted many times. Its antigen is unidentified. Additional autoimmune diseases, uncontrolled infections, pregnancy or lactation disqualified patients. TCR beta CDR3 amplification used RNA transcripts. HTBI primers were employed in first-round RT-PCR, then a second-round multiplex PCR followed. A single record per CDR3 protein comes from TCRdb applying MiXCR to the multiplex PCR reads. The sample includes hundreds of thousands of distinct CDR3 sequences, 20% to 25% seen only once; the top ten take about 6.6%. This CDR3 contains 15 residues. Looked up from germline, CDR1 is MNHEY and CDR2 is SVGAGI. The V gene end was trimmed by 4 bases and the J gene end by 7 bases; junction bases not matched to a gene: 12.

The source of this sequence is a woman aged 18-29 years with stable Graves' hyperthyroidism. Some clones in this sample may be carry-over from other donors' samples. This chain links TRBV6-5 with TRBJ1-1, with TRBD1 matching 7 bases. Sequencing input: peripheral blood. CDR3 protein: CASSSNRGGLLEAFF. The CDR3, as DNA: TGTGCCAGCAGTTCTAACAGGGGTGGGTTACTTGAAGCTTTCTTT.